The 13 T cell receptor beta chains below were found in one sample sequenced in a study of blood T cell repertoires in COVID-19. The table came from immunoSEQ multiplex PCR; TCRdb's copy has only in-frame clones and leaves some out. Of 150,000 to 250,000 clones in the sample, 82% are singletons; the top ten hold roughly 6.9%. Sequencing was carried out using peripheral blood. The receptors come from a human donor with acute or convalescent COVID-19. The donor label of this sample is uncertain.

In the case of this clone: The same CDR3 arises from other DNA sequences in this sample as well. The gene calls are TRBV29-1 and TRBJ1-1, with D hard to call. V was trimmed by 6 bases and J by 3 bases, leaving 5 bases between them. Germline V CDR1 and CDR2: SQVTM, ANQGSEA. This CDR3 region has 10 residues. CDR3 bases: TGCAGCGTCCTTGACACTGAAGCTTTCTTT. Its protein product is CSVLDTEAFF.

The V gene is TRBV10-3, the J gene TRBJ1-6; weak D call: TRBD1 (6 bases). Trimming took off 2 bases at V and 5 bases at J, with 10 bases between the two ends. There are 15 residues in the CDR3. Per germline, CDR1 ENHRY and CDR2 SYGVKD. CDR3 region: CAISEKAGDNSPLHF. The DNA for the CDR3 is TGTGCCATCAGTGAGAAGGCAGGGGATAATTCACCCCTCCACTTT.

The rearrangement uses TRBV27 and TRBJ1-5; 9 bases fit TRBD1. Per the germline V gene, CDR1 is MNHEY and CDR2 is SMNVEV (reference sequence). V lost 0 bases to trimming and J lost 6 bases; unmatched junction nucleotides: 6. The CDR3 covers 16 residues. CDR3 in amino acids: CASSLSNRGQRQPQHF. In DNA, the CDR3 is TGTGCCAGCAGTTTATCGAACAGGGGGCAACGTCAGCCCCAGCATTTT.

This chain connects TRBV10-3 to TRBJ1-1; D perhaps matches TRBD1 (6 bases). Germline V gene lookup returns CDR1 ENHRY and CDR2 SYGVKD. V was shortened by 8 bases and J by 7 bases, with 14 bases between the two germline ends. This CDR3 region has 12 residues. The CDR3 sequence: CAIPGENGEAFF. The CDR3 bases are TGTGCCATCCCAGGGGAGAACGGTGAAGCTTTCTTT.

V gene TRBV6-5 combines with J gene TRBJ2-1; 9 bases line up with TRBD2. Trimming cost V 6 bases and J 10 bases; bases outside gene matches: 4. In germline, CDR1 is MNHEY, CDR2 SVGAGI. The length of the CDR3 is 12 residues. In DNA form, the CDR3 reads TGTGCCAGCAGGGTGGCGGGAGGGGAGCAGTTCTTC. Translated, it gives CASRVAGGEQFF.

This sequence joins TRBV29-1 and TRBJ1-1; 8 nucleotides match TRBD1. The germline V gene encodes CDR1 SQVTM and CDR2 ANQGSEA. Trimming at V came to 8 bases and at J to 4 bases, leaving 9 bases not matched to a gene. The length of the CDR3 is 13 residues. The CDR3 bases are TGCAGCACCGGACAGGGACAGACCACTGAAGCTTTCTTT. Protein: CSTGQGQTTEAFF. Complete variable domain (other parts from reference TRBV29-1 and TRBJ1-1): SAVISQKPSRDICQRGTSLTIQCQVDSQVTMMFWYRQQPGQSLTLIATANQGSEATYESGFVIDKFPISRPNLTFSTLTVSNMSPEDSSIYLCSTGQGQTTEAFFGQGTRLTVV.

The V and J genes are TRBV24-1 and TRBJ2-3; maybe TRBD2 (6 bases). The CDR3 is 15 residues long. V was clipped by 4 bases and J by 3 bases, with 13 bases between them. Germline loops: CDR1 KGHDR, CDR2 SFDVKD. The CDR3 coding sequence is TGTGCCACCAGTGACTCCGTCGGGGGAACAGATACGCAGTATTTT. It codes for CATSDSVGGTDTQYF.

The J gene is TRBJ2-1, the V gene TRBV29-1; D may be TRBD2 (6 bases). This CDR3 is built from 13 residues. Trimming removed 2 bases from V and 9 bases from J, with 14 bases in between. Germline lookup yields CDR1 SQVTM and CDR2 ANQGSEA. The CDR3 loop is CSVEPGEISEQFF. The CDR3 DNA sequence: TGCAGCGTTGAACCGGGAGAGATTAGTGAGCAGTTCTTC.

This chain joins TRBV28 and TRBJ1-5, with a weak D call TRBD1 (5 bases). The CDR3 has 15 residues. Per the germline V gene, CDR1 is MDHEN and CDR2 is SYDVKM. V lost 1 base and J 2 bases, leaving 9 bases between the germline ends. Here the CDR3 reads CASSLSQQGNQPQHF. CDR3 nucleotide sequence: TGTGCCAGCAGTTTATCCCAACAGGGCAATCAGCCCCAGCATTTT. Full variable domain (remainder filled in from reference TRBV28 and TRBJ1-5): DVKVTQSSRYLVKRTGEKVFLECVQDMDHENMFWYRQDPGLGLRLIYFSYDVKMKEKGDIPEGYSVSREKKERFSLILESASTNQTSMYLCASSLSQQGNQPQHFGDGTRLSIL.

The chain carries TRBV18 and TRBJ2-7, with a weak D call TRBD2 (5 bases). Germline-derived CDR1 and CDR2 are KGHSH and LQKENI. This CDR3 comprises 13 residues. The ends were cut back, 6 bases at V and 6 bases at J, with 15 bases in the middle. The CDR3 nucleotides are TGTGCCAGCTCCCTGGGAGTTGCCCTCGAGCAGTACTTC. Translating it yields CASSLGVALEQYF.

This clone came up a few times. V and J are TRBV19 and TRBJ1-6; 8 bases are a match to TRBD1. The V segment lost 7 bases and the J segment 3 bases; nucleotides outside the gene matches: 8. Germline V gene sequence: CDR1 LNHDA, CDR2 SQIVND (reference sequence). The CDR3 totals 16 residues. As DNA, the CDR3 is TGTGCCAGTAAGGCGACAGGGGCCGACTATAATTCACCCCTCCACTTT. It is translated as CASKATGADYNSPLHF. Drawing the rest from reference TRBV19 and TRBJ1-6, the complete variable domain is DGGITQSPKYLFRKEGQNVTLSCEQNLNHDAMYWYRQDPGQGLRLIYYSQIVNDFQKGDIAEGYSVSREKKESFPLTVTSAQKNPTAFYLCASKATGADYNSPLHFGNGTRLTVT.

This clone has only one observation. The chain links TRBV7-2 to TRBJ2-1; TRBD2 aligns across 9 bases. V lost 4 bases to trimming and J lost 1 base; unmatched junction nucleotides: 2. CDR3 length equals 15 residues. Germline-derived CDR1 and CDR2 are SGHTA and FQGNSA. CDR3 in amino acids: CASSSAGGSYNEQFF. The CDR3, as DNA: TGTGCCAGCAGCTCAGCGGGAGGATCCTACAATGAGCAGTTCTTC. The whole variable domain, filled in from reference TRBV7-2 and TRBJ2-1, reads GAGVSQSPSNKVTEKGKDVELRCDPISGHTALYWYRQSLGQGLEFLIYFQGNSAPDKSGLPSDRFSAERTGGSVSTLTIQRTQQEDSAVYLCASSSAGGSYNEQFFGPGTRLTVL.

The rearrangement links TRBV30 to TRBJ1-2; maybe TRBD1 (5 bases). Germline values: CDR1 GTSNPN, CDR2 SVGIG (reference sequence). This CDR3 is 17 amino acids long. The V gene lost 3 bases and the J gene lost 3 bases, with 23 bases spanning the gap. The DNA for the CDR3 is TGTGCCTGGAGCCGAACAGGACGCGTAGTGGGGCACTATGGCTACACCTTC. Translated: CAWSRTGRVVGHYGYTF.